This TCR beta chain was captured by sequencing in a study of T-cell memory formation after mild COVID-19. The CDR3 has 14 residues. The V and J ends lost 6 bases and 9 bases, in that order; junction bases with no gene match: 14. The germline gives CDR1 DFQATT, CDR2 SNEGSKA (reference sequence). One entry per CDR3 protein, called by TCRdb with MiXCR from the 5' RACE reads. The sample has under 35,000 distinct CDR3 sequences; 20% to 25% are singletons. Study observations and caveats: Clones which contracted sat mainly in CM and EM if CD4+, and in EMRA if CD8+. Some clones that responded turned up in pre-infection memory, which suggests that cross-reactive memory joined in.

A remark on this clonotype: Its antigen is undetermined.

This chain uses TRBV20-1 with TRBJ1-1; 9 bases line up with TRBD1. Material: PBMCs or a T cell subset sorted from them (not recorded which). This TCR was recovered from an adult who had mild COVID-19 (a few samples of this study predate the infection). Cell type and time point are not known. CDR3 sequence (DNA): TGCAGTGCCGGGGACAGGGCGGTAACACGCAAAGCTTTCTTT. It specifies CSAGDRAVTRKAFF.